Each of the 21 T cell receptor beta chains below was sequenced from the same sample in a study of cytomegalovirus exposure and HLA in healthy donors. Vbeta (60) and Jbeta (13) primers were used in the PCR. Using immunoSEQ multiplex PCR, the repertoire was profiled, and TCRdb retains in-frame clones only, with some absent. The sample consists of 200,000 to 250,000 clones, about 80% of them appearing once. The sequenced material came from PBMCs. Receptors were obtained from a man younger than 35 in good health and CMV-seronegative.

J is TRBJ2-5 and V is TRBV7-9; the D is unclear. The DNA end is more similar to TRBJ2-7, so the J call may be wrong. The germline CDR1 and CDR2 sequences are SEHNR and FQNEAQ (reference sequence). The CDR3 totals 14 residues. The CDR3 coding sequence is TGTGCCAGCAGCTTAAGCGATAGATCCTACGAGCAGTACTTC. It encodes CASSLSDRSYEQYF.

This chain uses TRBV15 with TRBJ1-2; TRBD1 is a possible D gene (6 bases). The CDR3 contains 16 residues. In germline, CDR1 is LNHNV, CDR2 YYDKDF (reference sequence). Trimming left V 0 bases short and J 0 bases short, with 11 bases between. The CDR3 protein is CATSRDNRAANYGYTF. The CDR3 nucleotides are TGTGCCACCAGCAGAGATAACAGGGCGGCTAACTATGGCTACACCTTC.

This chain links TRBV18 with TRBJ2-5; TRBD2 aligns across 8 bases. The CDR3 spans 18 residues. CDR1 and CDR2 from the germline V gene are KGHSH and LQKENI. J gave up 4 bases and V 1 base, and 14 bases lay outside the gene matches. The CDR3 spells CASSPRESGGAARETQYF. CDR3 DNA: TGTGCCAGCTCACCACGGGAGTCGGGGGGGGCCGCCAGAGAGACCCAGTACTTC.

This chain connects TRBV7-9 to TRBJ2-7, with TRBD2 matching over 12 bases. Germline assignment: CDR1 SEHNR and CDR2 FQNEAQ (reference sequence). V shed 0 bases, J shed 7 bases, and the junction held 7 bases outside the gene matches. The CDR3 extends over 16 amino acids. The CDR3 bases are TGTGCCAGCAGCTTAGCGACTAGCGGGAGTATGTGGGAGCAGTACTTC. This gives the protein CASSLATSGSMWEQYF.

The chain joins TRBV5-4 to TRBJ2-1, with TRBD1 matching over 7 bases. Germline-derived CDR1 and CDR2 are SGHNT and YYREEE (reference sequence). The CDR3 has 17 amino acids. With 4 bases clipped from V and 0 bases from J, the junction kept 10 bases outside the gene matches. This CDR3 reads CASSIGTVPSSYNEQFF. The CDR3, as DNA: TGTGCCAGCAGCATCGGGACAGTCCCCAGCTCCTACAATGAGCAGTTCTTC.

As to this clone: One end of the junction fails to match germline, which may point to a read error. This sequence joins TRBV7-2 and TRBJ2-3, with unresolved D. The CDR3 covers 13 residues. Germline loops: CDR1 SGHTA, CDR2 FQGNSA. The CDR3: CASSLDTRRIQHF. The CDR3 bases are TGCGCCAGCAGCTTAGATACTCGGAGAATCCAACATTTT. The variable domain in full, with the rest retrieved from reference TRBV7-2 and TRBJ2-3, is GAGVSQSPSNKVTEKGKDVELRCDPISGHTALYWYRQSLGQGLEFLIYFQGNSAPDKSGLPSDRFSAERTGGSVSTLTIQRTQQEDSAVYLCASSLDTRRIQHFGPGTRLTVL.

V and J are TRBV9 and TRBJ1-1; a possible D gene is TRBD1 (5 bases). The CDR3 spans 15 residues. With 2 bases removed from V and 1 base from J, the gap between germline ends came to 12 bases. The germline gives CDR1 SGDLS, CDR2 YYNGEE. Here the CDR3 DNA reads TGTGCCAGCAGCGTCTCGGAGGGGACGAACACTGAAGCTTTCTTT. It codes for CASSVSEGTNTEAFF.

This rearrangement joins TRBV7-2 to TRBJ2-5, with a possible D match to TRBD1 (5 bases). V lost 0 bases and J 1 base, leaving 9 bases between the germline ends. The CDR3 has 15 amino acids. CDR1 SGHTA and CDR2 FQGNSA come from the germline V gene. CDR3: CASSLALTAQETQYF. CDR3 bases: TGTGCCAGCAGCTTAGCCCTGACAGCCCAAGAGACCCAGTACTTC.

V and J are TRBV7-8 and TRBJ1-4; D uncertain. Trimming pared 2 bases from V and 4 bases from J, leaving 11 bases between. The CDR3 has 15 residues. Per germline, CDR1 SGHVS and CDR2 FQNEAQ. CDR3 amino acids: CASSLLSVNNEKLFF. DNA of the CDR3: TGTGCCAGCAGCTTACTGTCCGTTAATAATGAAAAACTGTTTTTT.

The rearrangement links TRBV28 to TRBJ2-4, with no clear D. Germline loops: CDR1 MDHEN, CDR2 SYDVKM. With 6 bases removed from V and 9 bases from J, the gap between germline ends came to 12 bases. The CDR3 sequence is 12 residues long. CDR3 sequence: CASRSLETIQYF. The CDR3 bases are TGTGCCAGCAGGAGCCTAGAGACCATTCAGTACTTC.

For the CDR3, the DNA is TGCGCCAGCAGCCCCCAGGACAGGGATACTGAAGCTTTCTTT. It is translated as CASSPQDRDTEAFF. This chain joins TRBV4-1 and TRBJ1-1; 8 bases map to TRBD1. Trimming at V came to 4 bases and at J to 5 bases, leaving 6 bases not matched to a gene. Germline loops: CDR1 MGHRA, CDR2 YSYEKL. This CDR3 is 14 amino acids long.

The chain couples TRBV4-3 to TRBJ2-2; 10 nucleotides line up with TRBD1. Germline V gives CDR1 LGHNA, CDR2 YSLEER. This CDR3 is 16 amino acids long. With V trimmed by 0 bases and J by 6 bases, 4 bases remained unmatched. Written as DNA, the CDR3 is TGCGCCAGCAGCCAAGATACGGGACAGGGGTCCGGGGAGCTGTTTTTT. The encoded protein is CASSQDTGQGSGELFF.

Of note for this clone: At one boundary the junction diverges from the germline segment, which might be a read error. The chain carries TRBV7-7 and TRBJ2-7, with 8 bases matching TRBD1. CDR3 length equals 14 residues. Germline CDR1 and CDR2: SSHAT and FNYEAQ (reference sequence). This CDR3 reads CASSSSTGAYEQYF. The CDR3 DNA reads as TGTGCTAGCAGCTCGTCGACAGGGGCCTACGAGCAGTACTTC.

The J gene is TRBJ1-1, the V gene TRBV10-3; the D is unclear. Germline V lookup: CDR1 ENHRY, CDR2 SYGVKD. Trimming removed 2 bases at V and 5 bases at J, with 9 bases between. The CDR3 runs 13 residues. CDR3 sequence: CAISEQEGTEAFF. CDR3 nucleotides: TGTGCCATCAGTGAGCAAGAGGGAACTGAAGCTTTCTTT.

This clone was seen more than once but under ten times. The genes are TRBV4-2 and TRBJ2-3; TRBD1 matches at 11 bases. CDR3 length: 16 amino acids. The ends lost 0 bases at V and 4 bases at J; junction bases unmatched: 3. The V gene's germline CDR1 is LGHNA and CDR2 YNFKEQ. CDR3 nucleotides: TGTGCCAGCAGCCAAGAATCGGGACAGGGGGCAGATACGCAGTATTTT. It translates to CASSQESGQGADTQYF.

The gene calls are TRBV7-3 and TRBJ1-2; D uncertain. V gave up 7 bases and J gave up 1 base, with 16 bases separating them. The CDR3 spans 15 residues. Germline loops: CDR1 SGHTA, CDR2 FQGTGA. CDR3 protein: CASTSEPGLNYGYTF. The CDR3 coding sequence is TGTGCCAGCACCAGCGAACCCGGCCTTAACTATGGCTACACCTTC.

The chain is built from TRBV6-5 and TRBJ1-5; 9 bases are shared with TRBD1. J was trimmed by 0 bases and V by 9 bases; bases with no gene match: 3. The germline gives CDR1 MNHEY, CDR2 SVGAGI. This CDR3 is 14 amino acids long. The CDR3 nucleotides read TGTGCCAGTGGGGACAGGGCTAGCAATCAGCCCCAGCATTTT. This translates into CASGDRASNQPQHF.

The chain combines TRBV4-1 with TRBJ2-5; 10 bases are a match to TRBD1. The J call is doubtful: the DNA matches TRBJ2-7 better. Germline CDR1 is MGHRA and CDR2 is YSYEKL. This CDR3 contains 16 residues. The CDR3 DNA reads TGCGCCAGCAGCCAAGAATTGGGACAGGGGATCTACGAGCAGTACTTC. It translates to CASSQELGQGIYEQYF.

This clone was recorded at least ten times. The chain couples TRBV5-1 to TRBJ2-4, with 8 bases lining up with TRBD1. The ends lost 3 bases at V and 9 bases at J; junction bases unmatched: 5. Per germline, CDR1 SGHRS and CDR2 YFSETQ. The CDR3 is made up of 13 amino acids. CDR3 bases: TGCGCCAGCAGCTACGGACAGGGTGGCATTCAGTACTTC. Translated: CASSYGQGGIQYF.

This chain joins TRBV27 and TRBJ2-1; D unclear. With 2 bases removed from V and 7 bases from J, the gap between germline ends came to 15 bases. This CDR3 is built from 15 residues. Germline V gives CDR1 MNHEY, CDR2 SMNVEV (reference sequence). The CDR3 is CASSLAPTPRNEQFF. The CDR3 coding sequence is TGTGCCAGCAGTTTAGCCCCCACTCCGCGTAATGAGCAGTTCTTC.

The chain couples TRBV30 to TRBJ2-1; 10 bases agree with TRBD2. V shed 3 bases, J shed 4 bases, and the junction held 6 bases outside the gene matches. The germline CDR1 and CDR2 sequences are GTSNPN and SVGIG (reference sequence). This CDR3 comprises 15 residues. The CDR3 loop reads CAWRSGTSAYNEQFF. The CDR3 DNA reads TGTGCCTGGAGGTCCGGGACTAGCGCTTACAATGAGCAGTTCTTC.